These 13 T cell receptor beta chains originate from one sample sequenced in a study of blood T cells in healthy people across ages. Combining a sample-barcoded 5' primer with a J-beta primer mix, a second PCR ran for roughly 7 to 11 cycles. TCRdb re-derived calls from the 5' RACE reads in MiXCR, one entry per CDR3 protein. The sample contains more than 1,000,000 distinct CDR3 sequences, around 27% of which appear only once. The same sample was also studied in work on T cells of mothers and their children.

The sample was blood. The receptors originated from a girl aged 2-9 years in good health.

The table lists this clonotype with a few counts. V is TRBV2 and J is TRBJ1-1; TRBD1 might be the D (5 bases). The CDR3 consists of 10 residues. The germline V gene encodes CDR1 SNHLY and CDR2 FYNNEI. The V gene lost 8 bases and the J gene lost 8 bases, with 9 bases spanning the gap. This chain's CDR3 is CASGGQEAFF. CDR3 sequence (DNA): TGTGCCAGCGGGGGTCAGGAAGCTTTCTTT.

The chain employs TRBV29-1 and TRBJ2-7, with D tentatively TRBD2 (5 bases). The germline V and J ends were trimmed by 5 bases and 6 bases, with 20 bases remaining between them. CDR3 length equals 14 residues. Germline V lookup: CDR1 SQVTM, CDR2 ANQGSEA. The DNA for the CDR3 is TGCAGCGTTCCCCGGGAAGGGAGACGGGGCGAGCAGTACTTC. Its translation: CSVPREGRRGEQYF.

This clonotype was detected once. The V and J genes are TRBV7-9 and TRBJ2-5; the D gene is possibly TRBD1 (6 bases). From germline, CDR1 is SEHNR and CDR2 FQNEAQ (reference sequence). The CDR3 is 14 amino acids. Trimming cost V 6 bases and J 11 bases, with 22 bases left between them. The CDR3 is CASRLNGPSGEQYF. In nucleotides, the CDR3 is TGTGCCAGCAGGTTAAATGGGCCTTCAGGGGAGCAGTACTTC. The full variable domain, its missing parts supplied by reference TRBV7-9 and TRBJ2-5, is DTGVSQNPRHKITKRGQNVTFRCDPISEHNRLYWYRQTLGQGPEFLTYFQNEAQLEKSRLLSDRFSAERPKGSFSTLEIQRTEQGDSAMYLCASRLNGPSGEQYFGPGTRLLVL.

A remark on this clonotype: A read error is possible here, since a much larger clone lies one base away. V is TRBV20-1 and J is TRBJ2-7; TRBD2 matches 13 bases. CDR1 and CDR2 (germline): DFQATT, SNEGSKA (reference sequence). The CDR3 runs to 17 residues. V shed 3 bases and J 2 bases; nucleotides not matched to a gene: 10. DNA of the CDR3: TGCAGTGCTAGGGCCCCGACTAGCGGGGGGTCCCCCTACGAGCAGTACTTC. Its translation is CSARAPTSGGSPYEQYF.

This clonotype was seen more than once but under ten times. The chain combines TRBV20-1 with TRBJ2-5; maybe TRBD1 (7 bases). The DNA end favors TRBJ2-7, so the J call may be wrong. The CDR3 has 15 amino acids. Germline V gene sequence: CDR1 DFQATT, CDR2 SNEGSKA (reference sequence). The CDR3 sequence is CSAREEGQSSYEQYF. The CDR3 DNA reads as TGCAGTGCTAGAGAGGAGGGACAGAGTTCTTACGAGCAGTACTTC.

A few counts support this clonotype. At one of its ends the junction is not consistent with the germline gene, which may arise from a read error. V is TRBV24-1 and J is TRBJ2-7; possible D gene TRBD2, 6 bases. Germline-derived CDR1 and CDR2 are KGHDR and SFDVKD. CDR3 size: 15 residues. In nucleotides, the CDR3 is TGTGCCACCAGTGATTCGGGAGCAGGGAAGAACGAGCAGTATTTC. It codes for CATSDSGAGKNEQYF.

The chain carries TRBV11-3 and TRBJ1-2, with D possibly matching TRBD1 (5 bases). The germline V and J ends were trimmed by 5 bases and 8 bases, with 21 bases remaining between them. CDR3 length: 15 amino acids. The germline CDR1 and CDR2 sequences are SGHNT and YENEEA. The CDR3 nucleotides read TGTGCCAGCAGCGGAAGGGACGGGGGAATGGGGGGCTACACCTTC. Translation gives CASSGRDGGMGGYTF.

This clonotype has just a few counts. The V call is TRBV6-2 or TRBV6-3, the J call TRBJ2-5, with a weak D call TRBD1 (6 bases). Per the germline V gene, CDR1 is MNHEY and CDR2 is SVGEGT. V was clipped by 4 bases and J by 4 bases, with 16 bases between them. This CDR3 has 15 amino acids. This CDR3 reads CASSLKWGHRETQYF. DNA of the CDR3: TGTGCCAGCAGTTTAAAATGGGGGCACCGAGAGACCCAGTACTTC.

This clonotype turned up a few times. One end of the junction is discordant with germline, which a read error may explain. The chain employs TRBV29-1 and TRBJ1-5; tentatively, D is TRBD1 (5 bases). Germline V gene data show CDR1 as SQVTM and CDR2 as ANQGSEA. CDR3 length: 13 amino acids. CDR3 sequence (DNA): TGCAGCATTGACCTGGGACGGAATCAGCCCCAGCATTTT. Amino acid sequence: CSIDLGRNQPQHF.

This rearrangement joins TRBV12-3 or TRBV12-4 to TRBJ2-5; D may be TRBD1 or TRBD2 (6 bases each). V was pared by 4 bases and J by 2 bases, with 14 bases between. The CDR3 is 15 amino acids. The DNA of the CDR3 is TGTGCCAGCAGTTCCTGGGGGGCTGTGCAAGAGACCCAGTACTTC. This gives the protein CASSSWGAVQETQYF.

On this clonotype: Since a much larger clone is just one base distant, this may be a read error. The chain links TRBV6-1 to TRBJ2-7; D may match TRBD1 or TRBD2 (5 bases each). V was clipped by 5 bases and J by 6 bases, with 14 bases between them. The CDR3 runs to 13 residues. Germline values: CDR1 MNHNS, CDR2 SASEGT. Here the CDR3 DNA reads TGTGCCAGCAGTCATGTGACAGCGGCCGAGCAGTACTTC. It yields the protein CASSHVTAAEQYF.

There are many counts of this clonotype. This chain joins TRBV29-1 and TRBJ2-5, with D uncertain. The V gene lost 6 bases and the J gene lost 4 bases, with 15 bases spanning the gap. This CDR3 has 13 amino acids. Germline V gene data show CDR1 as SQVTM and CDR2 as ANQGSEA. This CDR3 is CSVESEERETQYF. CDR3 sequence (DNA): TGCAGCGTCGAATCGGAAGAGAGAGAGACCCAGTACTTC.

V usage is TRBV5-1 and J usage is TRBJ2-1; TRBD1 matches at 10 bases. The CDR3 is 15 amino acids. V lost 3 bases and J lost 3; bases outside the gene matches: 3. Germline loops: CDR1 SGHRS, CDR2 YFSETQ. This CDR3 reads CASSWGQGIYNEQFF. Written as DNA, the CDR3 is TGCGCCAGCAGCTGGGGACAGGGGATCTACAATGAGCAGTTCTTC.